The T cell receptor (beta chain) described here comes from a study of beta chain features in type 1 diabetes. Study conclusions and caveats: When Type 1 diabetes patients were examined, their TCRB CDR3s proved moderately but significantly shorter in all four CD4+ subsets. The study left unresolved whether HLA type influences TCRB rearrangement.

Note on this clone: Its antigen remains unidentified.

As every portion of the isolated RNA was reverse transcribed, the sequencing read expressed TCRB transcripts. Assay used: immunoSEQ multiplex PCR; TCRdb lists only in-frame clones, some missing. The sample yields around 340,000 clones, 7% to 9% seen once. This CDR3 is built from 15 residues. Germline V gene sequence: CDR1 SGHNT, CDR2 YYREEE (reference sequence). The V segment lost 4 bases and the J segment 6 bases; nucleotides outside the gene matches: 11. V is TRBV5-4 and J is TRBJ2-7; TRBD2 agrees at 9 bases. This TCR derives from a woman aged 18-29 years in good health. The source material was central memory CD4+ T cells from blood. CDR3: CASSVSRGLASEQYF. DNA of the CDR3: TGTGCCAGCAGCGTCAGCCGAGGACTAGCGTCCGAGCAGTACTTC.